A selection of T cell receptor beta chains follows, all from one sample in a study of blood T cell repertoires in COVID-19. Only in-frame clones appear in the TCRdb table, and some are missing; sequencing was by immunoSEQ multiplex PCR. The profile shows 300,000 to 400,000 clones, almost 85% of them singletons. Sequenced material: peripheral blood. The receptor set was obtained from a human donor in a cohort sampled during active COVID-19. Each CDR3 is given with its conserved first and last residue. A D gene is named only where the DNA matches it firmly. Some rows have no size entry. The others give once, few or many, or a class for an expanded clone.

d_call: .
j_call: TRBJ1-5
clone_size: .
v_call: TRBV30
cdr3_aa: CAWSRNRVDQPQHF
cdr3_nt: TGTGCCTGGTCCCGGAACAGGGTGGATCAGCCCCAGCATTTT

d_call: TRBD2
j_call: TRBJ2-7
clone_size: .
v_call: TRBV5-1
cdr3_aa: CASTAGTSSYEQYF
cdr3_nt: TGCGCCAGCACGGCCGGGACTAGCTCCTACGAGCAGTACTTC

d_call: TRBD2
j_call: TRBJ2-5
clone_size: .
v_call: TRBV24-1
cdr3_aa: CATSDRLSSGGQETQYF
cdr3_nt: TGTGCCACCAGTGATCGGCTCTCTTCGGGAGGACAAGAGACCCAGTACTTC

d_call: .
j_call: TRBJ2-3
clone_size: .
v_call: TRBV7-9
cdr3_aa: CASSLYGVKTSDTQYF
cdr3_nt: TGTGCCAGCAGCTTATACGGGGTTAAAACTTCGGATACGCAGTATTTT

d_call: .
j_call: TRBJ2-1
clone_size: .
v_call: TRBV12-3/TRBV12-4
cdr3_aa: CASTFPGFYEQFF
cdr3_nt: TGTGCCAGCACCTTCCCGGGTTTCTATGAGCAGTTCTTC

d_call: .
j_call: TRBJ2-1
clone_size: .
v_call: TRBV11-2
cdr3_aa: CASSLDPSENNEQFF
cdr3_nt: TGTGCCAGCAGCTTAGATCCCTCAGAAAACAATGAGCAGTTCTTC

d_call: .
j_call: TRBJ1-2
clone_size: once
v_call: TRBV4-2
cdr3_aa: CASSQDEAVYGYTF
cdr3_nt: TGTGCCAGCAGCCAAGATGAGGCTGTCTATGGCTACACCTTC

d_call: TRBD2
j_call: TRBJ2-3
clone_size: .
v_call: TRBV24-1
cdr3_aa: CATSDPLAGGTDTQYF
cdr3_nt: TGTGCCACCAGTGACCCCTTAGCGGGGGGCACAGATACGCAGTATTTT

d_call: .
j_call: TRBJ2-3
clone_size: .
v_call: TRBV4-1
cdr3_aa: CASSQGHLTDTQYF
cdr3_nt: TGCGCCAGCAGCCAAGGGCACCTCACAGATACGCAGTATTTT

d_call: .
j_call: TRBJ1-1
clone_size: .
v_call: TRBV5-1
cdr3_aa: CASAAGAGAFF
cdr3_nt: TGCGCCAGCGCCGCAGGGGCCGGGGCTTTCTTT

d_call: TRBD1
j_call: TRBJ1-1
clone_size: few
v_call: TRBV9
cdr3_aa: CASSPTGGMTFF
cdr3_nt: TGTGCCAGCAGCCCCACAGGGGGGATGACTTTCTTT

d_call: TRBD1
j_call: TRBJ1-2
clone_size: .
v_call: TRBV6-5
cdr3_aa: CASSFVPGQGSGGYTF
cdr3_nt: TGTGCCAGCAGTTTCGTCCCCGGACAGGGATCTGGAGGCTACACCTTC

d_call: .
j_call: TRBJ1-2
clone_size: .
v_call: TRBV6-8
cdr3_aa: CARKARGNYGYTF
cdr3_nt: TGTGCCAGGAAGGCAAGGGGGAACTATGGCTACACCTTC

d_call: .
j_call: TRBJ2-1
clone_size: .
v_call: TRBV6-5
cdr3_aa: CASNTQGRGYNEQFF
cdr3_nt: TGTGCCAGCAACACCCAGGGGCGAGGGTACAATGAGCAGTTCTTC

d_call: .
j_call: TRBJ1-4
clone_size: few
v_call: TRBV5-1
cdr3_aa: CASSELTVGNEKLFF
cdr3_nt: TGCGCCAGCAGCGAGCTAACAGTTGGAAATGAAAAACTGTTTTTT

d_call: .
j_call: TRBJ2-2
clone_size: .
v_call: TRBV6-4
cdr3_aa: CASSNRAFVEAGELFF
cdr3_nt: TGTGCCAGCAGCAATCGAGCCTTCGTTGAGGCCGGGGAGCTGTTTTTT

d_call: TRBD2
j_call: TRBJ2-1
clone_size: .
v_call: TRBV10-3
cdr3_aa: CAISEGASGGHNEQFF
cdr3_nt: TGTGCCATCAGTGAGGGAGCTAGCGGGGGCCACAATGAGCAGTTCTTC

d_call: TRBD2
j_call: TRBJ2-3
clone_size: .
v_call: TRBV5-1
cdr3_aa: CASSPSTRTSGATDTQYF
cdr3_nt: TGCGCCAGCAGCCCAAGTACCCGGACTAGCGGGGCCACAGATACGCAGTATTTT

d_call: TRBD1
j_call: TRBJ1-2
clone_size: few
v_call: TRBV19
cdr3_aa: CASSTATGDYGYTF
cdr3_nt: TGTGCCAGTAGTACTGCGACAGGGGACTATGGCTACACCTTC

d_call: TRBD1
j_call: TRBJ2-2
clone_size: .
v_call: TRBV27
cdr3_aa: CASRGQGAGGELFF
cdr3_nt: TGTGCCAGCCGCGGACAGGGGGCTGGCGGGGAGCTGTTTTTT

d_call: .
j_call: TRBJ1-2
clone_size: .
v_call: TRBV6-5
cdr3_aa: CASSLYGGNYGYTF
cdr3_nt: TGTGCCAGCAGTTTGTACGGGGGAAACTATGGCTACACCTTC

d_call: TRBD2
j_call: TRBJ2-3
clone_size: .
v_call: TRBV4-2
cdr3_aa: CASSRSGTTADTQYF
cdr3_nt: TGTGCCAGCAGCCGCTCCGGGACTACCGCAGATACGCAGTATTTT

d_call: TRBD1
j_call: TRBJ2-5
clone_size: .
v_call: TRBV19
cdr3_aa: CASTPGGAGTETQYF
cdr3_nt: TGTGCCAGTACCCCAGGGGGCGCGGGCACGGAGACCCAGTACTTC

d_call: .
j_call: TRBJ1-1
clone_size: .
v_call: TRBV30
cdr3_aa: CAWSVYGNTEAFF
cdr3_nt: TGTGCCTGGAGTGTGTACGGTAACACTGAAGCTTTCTTT

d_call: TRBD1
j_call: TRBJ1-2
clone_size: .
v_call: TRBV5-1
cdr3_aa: CASSFTGGQGYTF
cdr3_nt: TGCGCCAGCAGTTTCACAGGGGGACAGGGCTACACCTTC

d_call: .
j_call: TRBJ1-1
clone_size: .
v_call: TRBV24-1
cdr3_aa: CATSDRDRSTEAFF
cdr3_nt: TGTGCCACCAGTGATCGAGACAGATCTACTGAAGCTTTCTTT

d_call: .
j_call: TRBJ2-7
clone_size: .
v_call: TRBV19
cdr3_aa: CASSRGHNYEQYF
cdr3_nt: TGTGCCAGTAGTAGGGGACACAACTACGAGCAGTACTTC

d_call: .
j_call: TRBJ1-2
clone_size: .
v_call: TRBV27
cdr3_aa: CASSLQGQGGYTF
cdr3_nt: TGTGCCAGCAGTTTACAGGGGCAGGGTGGCTACACCTTC

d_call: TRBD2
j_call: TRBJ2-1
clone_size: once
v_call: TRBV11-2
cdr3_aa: CASSPTGSGGATEQFF
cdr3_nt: TGTGCCAGCAGCCCCACCGGAAGCGGGGGGGCCACTGAGCAGTTCTTC

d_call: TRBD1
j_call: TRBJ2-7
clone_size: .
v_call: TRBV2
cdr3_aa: CASSVRDRGWGEQYF
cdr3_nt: TGTGCCAGCAGCGTCCGGGACAGGGGGTGGGGCGAGCAGTACTTC

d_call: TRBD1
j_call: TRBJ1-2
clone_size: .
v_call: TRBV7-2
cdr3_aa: CASSFDRTGGLYGYTF
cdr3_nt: TGTGCCAGCAGCTTTGATAGGACAGGGGGCCTCTATGGCTACACCTTC

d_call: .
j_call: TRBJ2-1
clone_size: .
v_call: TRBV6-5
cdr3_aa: CASSYLPSPPYNEQFF
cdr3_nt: TGTGCCAGCAGTTACTTACCTAGCCCCCCTTACAATGAGCAGTTCTTC

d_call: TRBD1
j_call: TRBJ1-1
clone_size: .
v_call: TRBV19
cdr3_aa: CASSKDRGQVEAFF
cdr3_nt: TGTGCCAGTAGTAAGGACAGGGGGCAAGTTGAAGCTTTCTTT

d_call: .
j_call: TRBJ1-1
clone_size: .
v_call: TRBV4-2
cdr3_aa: CASSQVGGAFF
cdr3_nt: TGTGCCAGCAGCCAAGTGGGGGGTGCTTTCTTT

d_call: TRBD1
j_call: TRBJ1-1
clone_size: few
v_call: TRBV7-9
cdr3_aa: CASSSSGQGYTEAFF
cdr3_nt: TGTGCCAGCAGCTCCTCGGGACAGGGGTACACTGAAGCTTTCTTT

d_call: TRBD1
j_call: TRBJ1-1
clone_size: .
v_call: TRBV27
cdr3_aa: CASSIRGRRTEAFF
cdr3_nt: TGTGCCAGCAGTATCAGGGGGAGGAGGACTGAAGCTTTCTTT

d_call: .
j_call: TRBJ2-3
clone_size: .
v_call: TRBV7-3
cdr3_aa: CASSLTGGPDTQYF
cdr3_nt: TGTGCCAGCAGCTTAACGGGGGGGCCGGATACGCAGTATTTT

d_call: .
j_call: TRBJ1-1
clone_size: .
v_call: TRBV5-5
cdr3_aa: CASSSLLSTEAFF
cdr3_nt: TGTGCCAGCAGCTCCTTATTGTCCACTGAAGCTTTCTTT

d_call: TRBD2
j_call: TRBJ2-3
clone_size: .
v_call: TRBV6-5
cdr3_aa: CASSYSGAGVTDTQYF
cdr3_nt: TGTGCCAGCAGTTACTCGGGAGCGGGGGTAACAGATACGCAGTATTTT

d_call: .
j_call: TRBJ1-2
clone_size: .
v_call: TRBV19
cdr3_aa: CASSIGGYYGYTF
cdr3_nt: TGTGCCAGTAGTATAGGTGGCTACTATGGCTACACCTTC

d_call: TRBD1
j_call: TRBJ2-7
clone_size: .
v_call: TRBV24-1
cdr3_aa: CATSDHDRGFGEQYF
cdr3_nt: TGTGCCACCAGTGACCACGACAGGGGGTTCGGCGAGCAGTACTTC

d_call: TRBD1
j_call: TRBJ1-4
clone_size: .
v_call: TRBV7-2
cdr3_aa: CASSLGDRDNEKLFF
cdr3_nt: TGTGCCAGCAGCTTAGGTGACAGGGATAATGAAAAACTGTTTTTT

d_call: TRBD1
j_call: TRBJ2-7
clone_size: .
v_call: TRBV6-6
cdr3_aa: CASSLEYRGASSYEQYF
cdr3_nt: TGTGCCAGCAGTCTAGAGTACAGGGGTGCGAGCTCCTACGAGCAGTACTTC